The 18 T cell receptor beta chains below all came from one sample that was sequenced in a study of shared clonotypes between healthy human individuals. The table came from immunoSEQ multiplex PCR; TCRdb's copy has only in-frame clones and leaves some out. Of some 1,400,000 clones in the sample, approximately 97% are singletons; the top ten hold roughly 1.1%. The sequenced sample consisted of naive CD4+ T cells sorted from blood. Subset noted: CD45RA+ positively selected. All receptors come from a man younger than 40 in good health.

This clone was observed a few times. CDR3 residues: CASGTRNNEQFF. The CDR3 region has the DNA TGTGCCAGCGGTACGAGGAACAATGAGCAGTTCTTC. V usage is TRBV7-3 and J usage is TRBJ2-1; D gene ambiguous. The V gene lost 8 bases and the J gene lost 5 bases, with 10 bases spanning the gap. Looked up from germline, CDR1 is SGHTA and CDR2 is FQGTGA. This CDR3 has 12 amino acids.

V and J are TRBV7-2 and TRBJ2-1; tentatively, D is TRBD1 or TRBD2 (5 bases each). V shed 1 base and J shed 6 bases, with 13 bases lying between them. Germline V gene lookup returns CDR1 SGHTA and CDR2 FQGNSA. The CDR3 runs 15 residues. The CDR3 region has the DNA TGTGCCAGCAGCTTAGTGGTGGGACGCGGCAATGAGCAGTTCTTC. Translating gives CASSLVVGRGNEQFF.

The J gene is TRBJ2-2, the V gene TRBV7-3; TRBD2 aligns across 7 bases. Germline trimming cut 5 bases from V and 2 bases from J; bases unmatched to any gene: 8. The CDR3 is made up of 16 amino acids. The germline CDR1 and CDR2 sequences are SGHTA and FQGTGA. The CDR3: CASSLIPGLNTGELFF. As DNA, the CDR3 is TGTGCCAGCAGCCTTATCCCGGGACTAAACACCGGGGAGCTGTTTTTT.

This chain uses TRBV7-7 with TRBJ2-2; 8 bases match TRBD1. The CDR3 runs 15 residues. The V gene's germline CDR1 is SSHAT and CDR2 FNYEAQ (reference sequence). Trimming cost V 6 bases and J 5 bases; bases outside gene matches: 8. CDR3 sequence: CASSPGQGWTGELFF. The CDR3 DNA reads TGTGCCAGCAGTCCTGGACAGGGTTGGACCGGGGAGCTGTTTTTT.

This chain links TRBV6-5 with TRBJ2-7; no firm D call. V dropped 10 bases and J dropped 2 bases, with 12 bases sitting between them. Germline assignment: CDR1 MNHEY and CDR2 SVGAGI. The CDR3 extends over 12 amino acids. This CDR3 is CATSDGPYEQYF. In DNA form, the CDR3 reads TGTGCCACCTCAGACGGACCCTACGAGCAGTACTTC.

About this clone itself: The same CDR3 is also encoded by other DNA sequences in this sample. The CDR3 coding sequence is TGTGCCAGCAGCAGAGGCCCCGAGACCCAGTACTTC. Its protein product is CASSRGPETQYF. J is TRBJ2-5 and V is TRBV7-9, with D unclear. This CDR3 contains 12 residues. Germline CDR1 and CDR2: SEHNR and FQNEAQ (reference sequence). V was cut by 5 bases and J by 5 bases, with 9 bases left in between.

The genes are TRBV5-4 and TRBJ2-5; D is possibly TRBD1 or TRBD2 (6 bases each). This CDR3 region has 14 residues. The ends were cut back, 5 bases at V and 1 base at J, with 12 bases in the middle. Germline V lookup: CDR1 SGHNT, CDR2 YYREEE (reference sequence). This CDR3 is CASRLGGGQETQYF. CDR3 nucleotide sequence: TGTGCCAGCAGGTTAGGAGGGGGCCAAGAGACCCAGTACTTC.

A note on this clone: Distinct nucleotide sequences in the sample also encode this CDR3. J is TRBJ2-5 and V is TRBV4-2; D gene uncertain. Germline CDR1 is LGHNA and CDR2 is YNFKEQ. V was cut by 0 bases and J by 4 bases, with 3 bases left in between. The CDR3 is 12 amino acids. For the CDR3, the DNA is TGTGCCAGCAGCCAAGAAAGAGAGACCCAGTACTTC. Translated, it gives CASSQERETQYF.

The chain uses TRBV7-2 and TRBJ1-5; TRBD1 agrees at 12 bases. V lost 1 base, J lost 6 bases, and 4 bases stayed unmatched. The CDR3 has 16 amino acids. Germline CDR1 and CDR2: SGHTA and FQGNSA. This CDR3 reads CASSLVGTGGTQPQHF. The CDR3 region has the DNA TGTGCCAGCAGCTTAGTTGGGACAGGGGGCACTCAGCCCCAGCATTTT.

The chain employs TRBV7-9 and TRBJ2-1; D may be TRBD1 or TRBD2 (7 bases each). Trimming removed 4 bases at V and 8 bases at J, with 21 bases between. The CDR3 extends over 16 amino acids. The germline CDR1 and CDR2 sequences are SEHNR and FQNEAQ (reference sequence). CDR3 DNA: TGTGCCAGCAGCTCTTGGGGGGGGGACAGCGCCCATGAGCAGTTCTTC. Encoded protein: CASSSWGGDSAHEQFF.

This clone was recorded only once. The chain has TRBV7-2 and TRBJ2-3; weak D call: TRBD2 (5 bases). The CDR3 spans 15 residues. With 5 bases removed from V and 2 bases from J, the gap between germline ends came to 14 bases. Germline V gene lookup returns CDR1 SGHTA and CDR2 FQGNSA. CDR3 sequence reads: CASSPLADYTDTQYF. The CDR3, as DNA: TGTGCCAGCAGCCCCCTAGCAGACTACACAGATACGCAGTATTTT.

The chain is built from TRBV27 and TRBJ1-2; D is unclear. The CDR3 length is 14 residues. V lost 6 bases and J 0 bases, leaving 11 bases between the germline ends. The germline gives CDR1 MNHEY, CDR2 SMNVEV (reference sequence). The CDR3 sequence: CASRPRPANYGYTF. The CDR3 DNA sequence: TGTGCCAGCAGACCGAGGCCAGCTAACTATGGCTACACCTTC.

This sequence joins TRBV20-1 and TRBJ1-4; D is uncertain. V lost 2 bases to trimming and J lost 8 bases, with 3 bases between them. CDR1 and CDR2 (germline): DFQATT, SNEGSKA (reference sequence). The CDR3 sequence is 10 residues long. The CDR3 sequence: CSARWEKLFF. CDR3 DNA sequence: TGCAGTGCTAGATGGGAAAAACTGTTTTTT.

The sample holds one count of this clone. J is TRBJ2-1 and V is TRBV27, with 10 bases matching TRBD2. Looked up from germline, CDR1 is MNHEY and CDR2 is SMNVEV (reference sequence). The CDR3 is 17 residues long. The ends lost 0 bases at V and 8 bases at J; junction bases unmatched: 10. As DNA, the CDR3 is TGTGCCAGCAGTTTATCCGGGTTGTCTAGCGGGGGCTATGAGCAGTTCTTC. Amino acids: CASSLSGLSSGGYEQFF.

CDR3 sequence reads: CASSRDLNTEAFF. In nucleotides, the CDR3 is TGTGCCAGCAGCCGCGATCTGAACACTGAAGCTTTCTTT. The chain carries TRBV14 and TRBJ1-1; D gene uncertain. Deletions cut 4 bases from V and 0 bases from J, with 6 bases between. Germline V gene data show CDR1 as SGHDN and CDR2 as FVKESK. The CDR3 loop spans 13 amino acids.

The rearrangement joins TRBV10-3 to TRBJ2-1; tentatively, D is TRBD2 (5 bases). This CDR3 spans 15 amino acids. Germline CDR1 and CDR2: ENHRY and SYGVKD. Trimming removed 6 bases from V and 0 bases from J, with 12 bases in between. The CDR3 spells CAIRTRGSSYNEQFF. DNA for the CDR3: TGTGCCATCAGGACCCGGGGTAGCTCCTACAATGAGCAGTTCTTC.

The chain employs TRBV6-1 and TRBJ2-2; tentative D call: TRBD2 (6 bases). The V gene lost 7 bases and the J gene lost 3 bases, with 9 bases spanning the gap. Germline V lookup: CDR1 MNHNS, CDR2 SASEGT. The CDR3 spans 13 residues. The chain's CDR3 is CASKGLYTGELFF. DNA for the CDR3: TGTGCCAGCAAGGGACTTTACACCGGGGAGCTGTTTTTT.

The chain combines TRBV5-4 with TRBJ2-3, with TRBD2 matching over 7 bases. The length of the CDR3 is 13 residues. Germline assignment: CDR1 SGHNT and CDR2 YYREEE (reference sequence). J gave up 4 bases and V 3 bases, and 2 bases lay outside the gene matches. The DNA for the CDR3 is TGTGCCAGCAGCTCAACTAGCGCAGATACGCAGTATTTT. Translating gives CASSSTSADTQYF.